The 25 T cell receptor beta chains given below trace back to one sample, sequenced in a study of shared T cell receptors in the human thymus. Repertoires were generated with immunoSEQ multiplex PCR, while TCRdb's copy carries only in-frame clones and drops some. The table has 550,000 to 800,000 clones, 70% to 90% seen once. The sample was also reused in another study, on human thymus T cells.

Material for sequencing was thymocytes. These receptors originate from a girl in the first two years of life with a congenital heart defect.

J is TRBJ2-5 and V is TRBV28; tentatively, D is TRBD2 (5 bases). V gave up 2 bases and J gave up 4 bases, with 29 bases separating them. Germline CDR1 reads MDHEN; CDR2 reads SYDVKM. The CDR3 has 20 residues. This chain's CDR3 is CASSLQRSLPGFAGRETQYF. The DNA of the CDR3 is TGTGCCAGCAGTTTACAGCGTTCACTCCCGGGCTTTGCGGGTCGAGAGACCCAGTACTTC.

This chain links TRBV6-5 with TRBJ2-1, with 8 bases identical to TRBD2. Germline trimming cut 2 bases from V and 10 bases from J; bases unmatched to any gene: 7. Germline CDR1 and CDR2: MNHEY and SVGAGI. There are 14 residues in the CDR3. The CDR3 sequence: CASSYGARGGEQFF. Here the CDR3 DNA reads TGTGCCAGCAGTTACGGGGCCCGCGGGGGGGAGCAGTTCTTC.

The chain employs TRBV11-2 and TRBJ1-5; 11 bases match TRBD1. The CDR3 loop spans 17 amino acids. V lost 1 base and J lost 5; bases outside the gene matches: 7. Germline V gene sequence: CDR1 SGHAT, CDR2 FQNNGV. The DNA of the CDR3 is TGTGCCAGCAGCTTAGGGACAGGGGGCCAAGGGGATCAGCCCCAGCATTTT. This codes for CASSLGTGGQGDQPQHF.

This CDR3 reads CASSLWGTYGYTF. CDR3 DNA: TGTGCCAGCAGTTTATGGGGCACCTATGGCTACACCTTC. V is TRBV28 and J is TRBJ1-2; D not resolved. Trimming removed 0 bases from V and 4 bases from J, with 6 bases in between. The germline CDR1 and CDR2 sequences are MDHEN and SYDVKM. CDR3 length: 13 amino acids.

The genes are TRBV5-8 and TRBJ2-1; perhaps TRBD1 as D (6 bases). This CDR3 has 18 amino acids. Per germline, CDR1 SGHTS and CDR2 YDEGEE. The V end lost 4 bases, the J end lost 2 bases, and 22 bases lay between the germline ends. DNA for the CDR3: TGTGCCAGCAGCCCTACCACAGGGTCGTTGGACCCCTACAATGAGCAGTTCTTC. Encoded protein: CASSPTTGSLDPYNEQFF.

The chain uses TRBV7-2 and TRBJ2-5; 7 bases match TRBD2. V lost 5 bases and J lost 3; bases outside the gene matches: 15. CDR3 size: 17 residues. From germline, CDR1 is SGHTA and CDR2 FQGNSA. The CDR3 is CASSLGTTNLAEETQYF. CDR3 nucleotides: TGTGCCAGCAGCCTAGGGACTACGAATCTCGCCGAAGAGACCCAGTACTTC.

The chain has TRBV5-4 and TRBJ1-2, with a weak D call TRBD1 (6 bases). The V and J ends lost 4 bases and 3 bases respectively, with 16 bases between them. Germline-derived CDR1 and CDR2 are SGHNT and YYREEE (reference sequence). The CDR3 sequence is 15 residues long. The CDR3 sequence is CASSPEVGTHYGYTF. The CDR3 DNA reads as TGTGCCAGCAGCCCTGAAGTGGGGACACACTATGGCTACACCTTC.

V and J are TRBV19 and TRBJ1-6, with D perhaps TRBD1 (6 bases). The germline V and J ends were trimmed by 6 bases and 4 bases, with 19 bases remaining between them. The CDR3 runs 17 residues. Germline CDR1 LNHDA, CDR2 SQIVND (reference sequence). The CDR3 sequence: CASRYADSSNYNSPLHF. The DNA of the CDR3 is TGTGCCAGTAGATACGCGGACAGTTCGAATTATAATTCACCCCTCCACTTT.

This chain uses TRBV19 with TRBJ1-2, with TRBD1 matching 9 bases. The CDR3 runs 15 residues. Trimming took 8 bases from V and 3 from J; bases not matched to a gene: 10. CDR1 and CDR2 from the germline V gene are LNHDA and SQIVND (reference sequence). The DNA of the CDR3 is TGTGCCAGTCGAAACCCGGGACAGGGTGACTATGGCTACACCTTC. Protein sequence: CASRNPGQGDYGYTF.

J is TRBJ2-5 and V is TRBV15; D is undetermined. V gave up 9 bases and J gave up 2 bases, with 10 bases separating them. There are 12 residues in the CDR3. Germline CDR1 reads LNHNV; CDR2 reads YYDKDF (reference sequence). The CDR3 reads CATALGQETQYF. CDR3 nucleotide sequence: TGTGCCACGGCACTCGGGCAAGAGACCCAGTACTTC.

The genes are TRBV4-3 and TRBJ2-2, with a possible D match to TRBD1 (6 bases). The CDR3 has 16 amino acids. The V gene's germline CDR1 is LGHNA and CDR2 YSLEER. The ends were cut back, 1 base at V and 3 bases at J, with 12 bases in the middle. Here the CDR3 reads CASSQGRSGDTGELFF. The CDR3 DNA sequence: TGCGCCAGCAGCCAAGGCCGCTCAGGGGACACCGGGGAGCTGTTTTTT.

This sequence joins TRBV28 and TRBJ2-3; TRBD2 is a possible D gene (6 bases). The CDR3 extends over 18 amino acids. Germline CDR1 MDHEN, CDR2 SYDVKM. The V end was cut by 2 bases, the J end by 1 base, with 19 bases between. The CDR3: CASSLRWNHRRGTDTQYF. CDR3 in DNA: TGTGCCAGCAGTTTAAGGTGGAACCACAGGAGGGGCACAGATACGCAGTATTTT.

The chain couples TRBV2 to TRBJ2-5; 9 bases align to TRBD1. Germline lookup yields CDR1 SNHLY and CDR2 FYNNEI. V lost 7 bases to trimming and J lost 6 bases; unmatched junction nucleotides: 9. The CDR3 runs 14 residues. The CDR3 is CASNPTGGLKTQYF. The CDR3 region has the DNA TGTGCCAGCAATCCGACAGGGGGACTGAAGACCCAGTACTTC.

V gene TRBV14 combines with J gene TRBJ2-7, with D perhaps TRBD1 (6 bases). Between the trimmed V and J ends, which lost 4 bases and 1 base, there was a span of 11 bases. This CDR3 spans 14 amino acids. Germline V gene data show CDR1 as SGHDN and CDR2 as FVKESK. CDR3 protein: CASSPAQGSYEQYF. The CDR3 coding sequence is TGTGCCAGCAGCCCTGCACAGGGATCCTACGAGCAGTACTTC.

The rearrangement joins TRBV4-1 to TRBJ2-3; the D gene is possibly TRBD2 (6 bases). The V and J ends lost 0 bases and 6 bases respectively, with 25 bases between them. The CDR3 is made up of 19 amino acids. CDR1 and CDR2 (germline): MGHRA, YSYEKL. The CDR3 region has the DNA TGCGCCAGCAGCCAAGATCTACCTAGGACTACTCAGAGGTCCGATACGCAGTATTTT. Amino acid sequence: CASSQDLPRTTQRSDTQYF.

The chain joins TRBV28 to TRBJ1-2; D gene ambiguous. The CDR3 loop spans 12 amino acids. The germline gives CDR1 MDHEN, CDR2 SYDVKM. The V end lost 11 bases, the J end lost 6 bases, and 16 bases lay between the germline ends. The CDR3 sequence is CAARRNTNGYTF. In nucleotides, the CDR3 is TGTGCCGCAAGGAGGAACACAAATGGCTACACCTTC.

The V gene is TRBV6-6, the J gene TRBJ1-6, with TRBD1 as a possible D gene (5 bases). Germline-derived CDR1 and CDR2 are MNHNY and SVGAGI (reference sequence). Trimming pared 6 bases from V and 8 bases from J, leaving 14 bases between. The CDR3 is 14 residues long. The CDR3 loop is CASRNQGRDSPLHF. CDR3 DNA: TGTGCCAGCAGGAACCAGGGAAGAGATTCACCCCTCCACTTT.

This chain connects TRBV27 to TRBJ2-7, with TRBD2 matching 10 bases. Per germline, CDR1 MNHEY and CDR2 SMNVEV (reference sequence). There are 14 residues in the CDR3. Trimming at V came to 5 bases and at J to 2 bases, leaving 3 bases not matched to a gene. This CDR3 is CASSPSGGAYEQYF. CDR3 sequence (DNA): TGTGCCAGCAGTCCTAGCGGGGGTGCCTACGAGCAGTACTTC.

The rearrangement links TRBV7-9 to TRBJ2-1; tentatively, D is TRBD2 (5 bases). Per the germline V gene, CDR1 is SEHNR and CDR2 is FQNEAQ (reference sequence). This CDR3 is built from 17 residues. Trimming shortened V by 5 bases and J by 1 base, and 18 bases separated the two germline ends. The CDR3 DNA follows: TGTGCCAGCAGCACCCGCCCGACGAGGGAGTCCTACAATGAGCAGTTCTTC. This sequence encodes CASSTRPTRESYNEQFF.

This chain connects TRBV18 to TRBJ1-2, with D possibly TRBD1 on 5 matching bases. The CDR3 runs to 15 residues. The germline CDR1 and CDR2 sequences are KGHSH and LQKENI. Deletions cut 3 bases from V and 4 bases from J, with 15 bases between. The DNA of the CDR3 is TGTGCCAGCTCACCCAGGACAAGAGTTTTCTATGGCTACACCTTC. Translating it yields CASSPRTRVFYGYTF.

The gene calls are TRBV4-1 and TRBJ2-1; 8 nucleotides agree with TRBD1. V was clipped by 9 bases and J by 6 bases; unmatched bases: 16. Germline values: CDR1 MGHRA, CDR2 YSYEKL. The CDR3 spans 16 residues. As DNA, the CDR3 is TGCGCCAGTCTCACCACAAGGACAGGGACCTCCAATGAGCAGTTCTTC. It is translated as CASLTTRTGTSNEQFF.

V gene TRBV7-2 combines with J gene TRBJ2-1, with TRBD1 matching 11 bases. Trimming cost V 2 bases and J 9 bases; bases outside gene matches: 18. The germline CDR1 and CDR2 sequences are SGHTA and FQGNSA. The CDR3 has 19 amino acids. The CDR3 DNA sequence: TGTGCCAGCAGCTTAACAATCCCCCCGGGGACAGGGGGAGTAGGTGAGCAGTTCTTC. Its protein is CASSLTIPPGTGGVGEQFF.

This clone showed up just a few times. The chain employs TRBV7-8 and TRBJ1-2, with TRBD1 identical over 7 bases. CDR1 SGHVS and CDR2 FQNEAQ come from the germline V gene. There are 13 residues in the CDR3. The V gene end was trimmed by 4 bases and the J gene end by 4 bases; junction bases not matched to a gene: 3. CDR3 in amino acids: CASSSTGAYGYTF. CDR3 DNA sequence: TGTGCCAGCAGCTCAACAGGGGCCTATGGCTACACCTTC.

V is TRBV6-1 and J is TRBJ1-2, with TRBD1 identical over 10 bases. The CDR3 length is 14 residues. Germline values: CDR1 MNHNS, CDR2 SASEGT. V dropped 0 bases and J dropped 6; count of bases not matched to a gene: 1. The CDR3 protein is CASSEADRGDGYTF. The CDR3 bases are TGTGCCAGCAGTGAAGCGGACAGGGGGGATGGCTACACCTTC.

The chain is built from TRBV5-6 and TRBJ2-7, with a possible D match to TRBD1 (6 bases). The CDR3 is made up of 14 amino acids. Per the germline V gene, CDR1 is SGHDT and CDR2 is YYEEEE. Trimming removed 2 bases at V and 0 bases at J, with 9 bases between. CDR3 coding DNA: TGTGCCAGCAGCTTTACAGGGTTCTCCTACGAGCAGTACTTC. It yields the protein CASSFTGFSYEQYF.